Sequencing of this T cell receptor (beta chain) was carried out in a study of cytomegalovirus exposure and HLA in healthy donors (dated by TCRdb to about 2017). In the study overall: An earlier analysis of approximately 590 of the donors reported approximately 270 Gb of sequence data and 100 million to 140 million unique TCR beta sequences from some 180 million T cells. All discovery cohort repertoires had been generated using a single sequencing platform. A later genetic analysis used genome-wide SNP genotypes for about 60% of the roughly 670 donors, treating that subset as a discovery cohort. Donor age, sex, ethnicity and CMV serostatus were compiled together with the repertoire data. Among about 370 genotyped donors of the cohort, an average of approximately 220,000 unique TCR beta nucleotide sequences was sequenced per donor, of which 15% to 20% were non-productive. To predict cytomegalovirus infection status, the study combined high-throughput TCR immunosequencing, statistical association of individual TCRs with disease status, and machine learning. An earlier analysis of 587 of the donors used high-throughput TCR beta sequencing to judge whether each TCR beta V gene segment behaved as functional or pseudogenic. An early release covering around 630 HLA-typed donors comprised about 300 gigabases of sequencing data and tens of millions of unique TCR sequences. Both class I and class II loci were covered by HLA typing, at four-digit resolution. Besides the first cohort of around 670 subjects, a separate validation cohort made up of 95 to 150 different subjects was used. The study aimed to test whether signatures of past pathogen exposure could be identified by cataloging public T cell receptors. Roughly 5 DR-DQ haplotypes were handled as single units for association and clustering, since linkage in the cohort was strong. Of the 350 to 400 genotyped donors, approximately 83% fell in the genetic ancestry cluster associated with self-reported Caucasian donors. Typing coverage varied by locus: roughly 620-640 donors for A, B, C, DRB1 and DQB1; more than 500 for DQA1; around 610 for DPA1; roughly 470 for DPB1. To study patterns of TCR occurrence, a later analysis re-analyzed previously published TCR beta repertoires from around 700 donors and added high-resolution HLA genotyping. The later analysis used no new phenotypic data to find candidate immune exposures, relying instead on TCR beta sequences and their occurrence across donors. The study used immunosequencing to profile the T cell repertoires of approximately 630 subjects and linked those repertoires to cytomegalovirus serostatus. On the study overall, not on this receptor specifically: About 15 rarely observed V segments, including chromosome 9 orphons, were excluded from the earlier analysis of several hundred of the donors because counts were too low. When HLA alleles, especially DR and DQ, strongly co-occurred, TCR associations were difficult to assign to individual alleles. The classifier was reported to diagnose cytomegalovirus status with high specificity and sensitivity in both the original and validation cohorts. HLA typing was unavailable for some donors at each locus, so association tests used only the typed subset. Immune exposure information for the cohort was limited to CMV serostatus. An earlier analysis of approximately 570 of the donors showed that most TCR beta V segments appeared in productive rearrangements either about 87% or about 30% of the time, which broadly matched IMGT annotations. A later analysis found that most CMV-associated TCR beta chains appeared HLA-restricted, with HLA associations seemingly driven largely by CMV exposure. A group of highly shared sequence variants was considered likely to be a technical artifact of the sequencing pipeline. Correlated functional status among segregating V segments might be attributable to linkage disequilibrium, but an unknown experimental factor could not be ruled out. The presence/absence analyses assumed that sequencing depth was roughly uniform across donors, and that assumption may not be true. According to a later analysis, parvovirus B19, influenza, CMV and Epstein-Barr virus appeared linked to several top co-occurrence clusters. Some IMGT-functional V segments, including TRBV6-2 and TRBV6-3, could not be told apart with the 87-base-pair reads, so those segments were excluded. The authors suggested that the approach could potentially be extended to other disease states and immunological phenotypes. V-gene and J-gene trimming of TCR beta chains was associated with a missense DCLRE1C variant in a later genetic analysis, and the association was replicated in an independent cohort. At a false discovery rate of 0.05, a later analysis linked about 17,000 TCR beta sequences to specific HLA alleles. In a later analysis, the rate of TCR association differed among HLA loci, with DRB1 alleles having the most associated TCRs and HLA-C alleles having the fewest. In a later genetic analysis, fewer N-insertions in productive TCRs were reported among donors in an Asian-associated ancestry cluster than the roughly 700-donor mean. Only TCR beta chains were sequenced in this cohort, and the absence of alpha or paired-chain data limited detectable features. Compared with equally common non-associated chains, HLA-associated TCR beta chains in a later analysis were more clonally expanded and had lower generation probabilities. A few of the identified cytomegalovirus-associated TCR beta chains were confirmed in vitro to be specific for cytomegalovirus antigens. While some public TCRs were present in many individuals, most TCR sequences turned up only very rarely across donors. A further reported finding was that TCR beta sequences accurately predicted the HLA-A and HLA-B alleles for most subjects in the first cohort. In the study, about 150 TCR beta chains were listed as associated with cytomegalovirus.

In regard to this clone: This clone's antigen is unknown.

The germline V gene provides CDR1 SGDLS and CDR2 YYNGEE. Including cysteine and phenylalanine, the CDR3 has 16 amino acids. Just CDR3 DNA is preserved here, 48 bases in frame from base 1. V is reduced by 4 bases and J by 2 bases, leaving a spacing of 19 bases between them. The cohort comprised around 690 healthy bone marrow donors. All cohort members were sampled while nominally healthy, although unrecorded immune exposures were likely present. The donor tested CMV seropositive and was one of the 289 seropositive cohort members. A peripheral blood sample was provided by each donor, and peripheral blood mononuclear cells were used for TCR beta sequencing. The Qiagen DNeasy Blood Extraction Kit was used to extract genomic DNA from the blood cell samples. The library was generated by the immunoSEQ multiplex PCR assay. A mixture of 60 forward primers for TCR Vbeta segments and 13 reverse primers for TCR Jbeta segments was used in the multiplex PCR. The CDR3 region of rearranged TCR beta genes was amplified from genomic DNA with a multiplex PCR assay. Amplified TCR beta libraries were sequenced as 87-base-pair reads on the Illumina HiSeq System. The published analysis was carried out like this. Across the 500 to 850 repertoires, a later analysis counted 80 million or so unique TCR beta chains, 9 million to 14 million of which were shared by at least two donors. A nearest-neighbor algorithm error-corrected the raw reads and collapsed the reads into unique sequences, merging closely related sequences to remove PCR and sequencing errors. CDR3 sequences were aligned to IMGT reference sequences to assign V, D and J gene segments. For a sequence to be retained, a match of at least six nucleotides was required to both a V gene segment and a J gene segment. A rearrangement was called productive if the CDR3 had no stop codons and remained in frame with V and J, and every other rearrangement was called non-productive. CDR3 was defined according to IMGT convention as the region running from the second conserved V-encoded cysteine to the conserved J-encoded phenylalanine. The earlier analysis of fewer than 750 of the donors excluded sequences that lacked an unambiguous match to a single V gene segment. An earlier analysis of 500 to 700 of the donors classified V segments as functional when productive rearrangements were above 56.7% and as segregating when the standard deviation between donors was above 5%. A statistical classification framework was developed to diagnose cytomegalovirus status using the catalog of TCR beta chain sequences. V and J gene assignment, in a later analysis, came from comparing TCR nucleotide sequences with IMGT/GENE-DB human TR gene sequences. A later analysis assigned CDR3 sequences and most-parsimonious VDJ recombination scenarios with the TCRdist pipeline. In a later analysis, each TCR beta chain was defined by its CDR3 amino acid sequence together with its V-gene family, and reads lacking a unique V-gene family were excluded. To address suspected cross-contamination and a sequencing artifact, a later analysis removed 450 to 700 highly shared, low-generation-probability nucleotide sequences. A later analysis calculated a clonal expansion index for each public chain from normalized within-repertoire ranks of inferred template counts. A later analysis computed generation probabilities with a VDJ recombination model fitted to out-of-frame rearrangements, and checked the results against IGoR. In a later analysis, hypergeometric tests were used to score TCR-TCR, TCR-HLA and TCR-CMV co-occurrence, with a repertoire-size bias correction applied to TCR pairs. False discovery rates were estimated in a later analysis by permuting HLA or CMV assignments 20 times. In a later analysis, co-occurring TCRs were grouped with DBSCAN, and TCRdist sequence similarity was added when clustering was performed within HLA-allele-positive subsets. Repertoires with fewer than 30,000 or more than 120,000 public chains, plus five repertoires with anomalous nucleotide sharing, were excluded from co-occurrence clustering. TCRdb provides this immuneACCESS table in a form limited to in-frame rearrangements. Some clones are lacking; in checked studies, under half of them reflect an unresolved V gene, and why the rest are absent is not known. V, J and clone size derive from that table, while D and trimming were established from the DNA sequence. This sample's records show approximately 71,000 clones. The ten most abundant clones make up approximately 3.6% of the sample.

The sequenced sample was PBMCs. This clonotype was obtained from a female donor in good health and CMV-seropositive. This sequence uses TRBV9 and TRBJ2-7, with an unclear D gene assignment. For the CDR3, the sequence is CASSSGRLNSAYEQYF. The DNA reads TGTGCCAGCAGCTCAGGCCGGCTCAACTCTGCCTACGAGCAGTACTTC.